These 8 T cell receptor beta chains originate from one sample sequenced in a study of cytomegalovirus exposure and HLA in healthy donors. PCR amplification relied on 60 Vbeta primers (plus 13 Jbeta primers). Sequencing used immunoSEQ multiplex PCR; TCRdb keeps in-frame clones, though not all of them. The table shows 160,000 or so clones, with over 70% occurring only once. Sequenced: PBMCs. All receptors come from a woman aged 50 to 60 in good health and CMV-seronegative.

Regarding this clone: An end of the junction does not agree with germline; a read error may underlie this. The rearrangement links TRBV30 to TRBJ2-2; 9 bases are a match to TRBD2. The germline V gene encodes CDR1 GTSNPN and CDR2 SVGIG (reference sequence). The CDR3 is 15 amino acids. In DNA form, the CDR3 reads TGTGCCAGGAGTCTAGCGGGACGCGTCACCGGGGAGCTGTTTTTT. As protein: CARSLAGRVTGELFF.

This rearrangement joins TRBV2 to TRBJ1-6; perhaps TRBD1 as D (5 bases). CDR1 is SNHLY, CDR2 FYNNEI, per germline. V lost 0 bases to trimming and J lost 8 bases, with 11 bases between them. The CDR3 spans 15 residues. CDR3 protein: CASSEAQGSDSPLHF. In nucleotides, the CDR3 is TGTGCCAGCAGTGAAGCGCAGGGTTCGGATTCACCCCTCCACTTT.

The rearrangement joins TRBV19 to TRBJ2-2; TRBD2 agrees at 7 bases. Trimming removed 6 bases from V and 1 base from J; junction bases left unmatched: 11. The CDR3 consists of 17 residues. Germline V gene lookup returns CDR1 LNHDA and CDR2 SQIVND (reference sequence). CDR3 nucleotide sequence: TGTGCCAGTAGCCTTACCGGAGGGAGGGGGAACACCGGGGAGCTGTTTTTT. Its protein product is CASSLTGGRGNTGELFF.

Remarks on this clone: Sequence at one end of the junction differs from germline and may be a read error. This chain connects TRBV4-1 to TRBJ2-1; 7 positions match TRBD2. CDR3 size: 16 residues. The germline gives CDR1 MGHRA, CDR2 YSYEKL. The CDR3 is CASSQGGRVYWDEQLF. The CDR3 DNA follows: TGCGCCAGCAGCCAGGGAGGGCGGGTCTACTGGGATGAGCAGCTCTTC.

The gene calls are TRBV28 and TRBJ2-3; D is unclear. Germline-derived CDR1 and CDR2 are MDHEN and SYDVKM. The V end lost 3 bases, the J end lost 6 bases, and 16 bases lay between the germline ends. The CDR3 contains 15 residues. CDR3 sequence reads: CASSLSRPQRDTQYF. The CDR3 region has the DNA TGTGCCAGCAGTTTGTCGAGGCCCCAAAGGGATACGCAGTATTTT.

This clone showed up just once. The chain links TRBV27 to TRBJ2-5; 7 nucleotides align to TRBD1. V gave up 4 bases and J gave up 4 bases; unmatched junction bases: 9. Germline-derived CDR1 and CDR2 are MNHEY and SMNVEV (reference sequence). This CDR3 is built from 15 residues. The CDR3 here is CASSSVQGLGETQYF. CDR3 sequence (DNA): TGTGCCAGCAGTTCTGTACAGGGGCTGGGAGAGACCCAGTACTTC.

The V call is TRBV15, the J call TRBJ2-3; 12 bases align to TRBD2. This CDR3 comprises 17 residues. V shed 7 bases, J shed 0 bases, and the junction held 8 bases outside the gene matches. Germline CDR1 and CDR2: LNHNV and YYDKDF (reference sequence). The CDR3 bases are TGTGCCACCAAGGGACTAGCGGGTAGAACTAGCACAGATACGCAGTATTTT. It yields the protein CATKGLAGRTSTDTQYF.

The V gene is TRBV10-3, the J gene TRBJ2-3; 8 bases fit TRBD2. Germline V lookup: CDR1 ENHRY, CDR2 SYGVKD. With V trimmed by 7 bases and J by 2 bases, 8 bases remained unmatched. This CDR3 has 15 amino acids. The CDR3 loop reads CAIKVAGGLTDTQYF. CDR3 in DNA: TGTGCCATCAAAGTGGCGGGGGGTCTCACAGATACGCAGTATTTT.